The 10 T cell receptor beta chains in this list originate from one sample, sequenced in a study of blood T cell repertoires in COVID-19. Using immunoSEQ multiplex PCR, the repertoire was profiled, and TCRdb retains in-frame clones only, with some absent. The sample has around 200,000 clones; just over 85% are singletons. The sequenced material came from PBMCs or T cells enriched from blood (not recorded which). The receptors here all came from a woman between 40 and 50 years old with acute COVID-19.

This clone has just one count. This chain uses TRBV27 with TRBJ2-3; D possibly corresponds to TRBD2 (6 bases). Germline CDR1 and CDR2: MNHEY and SMNVEV (reference sequence). V was shortened by 8 bases and J by 2 bases, with 17 bases between the two germline ends. The CDR3 has 15 residues. This CDR3 reads CASGLPGTATDTQYF. The CDR3 bases are TGTGCCAGCGGCCTACCCGGGACTGCCACAGATACGCAGTATTTT.

The chain carries TRBV5-1 and TRBJ2-3, with TRBD1 matching 7 bases. The junction had 4 bases not matched to a gene; V was cut back by 6 bases and J by 0 bases. Germline V lookup: CDR1 SGHRS, CDR2 YFSETQ. CDR3 length: 14 residues. The CDR3 region has the DNA TGCGCCAGCAACCGGGACAGTAGCACAGATACGCAGTATTTT. It codes for CASNRDSSTDTQYF.

The count of this clone is one. The genes are TRBV19 and TRBJ2-7; a weak D match, TRBD2 (6 bases). The germline CDR1 and CDR2 sequences are LNHDA and SQIVND (reference sequence). The CDR3 has 14 residues. V lost 10 bases and J 4 bases, leaving 20 bases between the germline ends. The CDR3 DNA reads TGTGCCACCATTGGGGGACGGGGAGGTTACGAGCAGTACTTC. Its translation: CATIGGRGGYEQYF.

The J gene is TRBJ1-3, the V gene TRBV9, with TRBD1 matching over 7 bases. CDR1 is SGDLS, CDR2 YYNGEE, per germline. CDR3 length: 14 amino acids. The V and J ends lost 3 bases and 4 bases, in that order; junction bases with no gene match: 4. CDR3 region: CASSEQGYGNTIYF. The CDR3 DNA reads TGTGCCAGCAGCGAACAGGGGTACGGAAACACCATATATTTT.

The gene calls are TRBV18 and TRBJ1-5, with D perhaps matching TRBD1 (5 bases). Germline assignment: CDR1 KGHSH and CDR2 LQKENI. The CDR3 extends over 15 amino acids. With 0 bases removed from V and 4 bases from J, the gap between germline ends came to 10 bases. CDR3 in DNA: TGTGCCAGCTCACCACCGGGGGGAAGGAATCAGCCCCAGCATTTT. It encodes CASSPPGGRNQPQHF. The whole variable domain, remainder taken from reference TRBV18 and TRBJ1-5, is NAGVMQNPRHLVRRRGQEARLRCSPMKGHSHVYWYRQLPEEGLKFMVYLQKENIIDESGMPKERFSAEFPKEGPSILRIQQVVRGDSAAYFCASSPPGGRNQPQHFGDGTRLSIL.

The chain combines TRBV2 with TRBJ2-4, with 7 bases lining up with TRBD1. There are 10 residues in the CDR3. Germline trimming cut 5 bases from V and 15 bases from J; bases unmatched to any gene: 4. Per germline, CDR1 SNHLY and CDR2 FYNNEI. CDR3 protein: CASSLDRLYF. The CDR3 DNA is TGTGCCAGCAGTCTGGACAGGTTGTACTTC.

This sequence joins TRBV7-9 and TRBJ1-1; D is possibly TRBD1 (5 bases). Germline V CDR1 and CDR2: SEHNR, FQNEAQ (reference sequence). This CDR3 region has 17 residues. The germline V and J ends were trimmed by 5 bases and 1 base, with 20 bases remaining between them. DNA for the CDR3: TGTGCCAGCAGCAAATTCGGGGGTGGAGCCGGGAACACTGAAGCTTTCTTT. It translates to CASSKFGGGAGNTEAFF.

The gene calls are TRBV5-1 and TRBJ2-3; no definite D call. The V gene lost 4 bases and the J gene lost 2 bases, with 11 bases spanning the gap. This CDR3 is 14 amino acids long. Germline V CDR1 and CDR2: SGHRS, YFSETQ. The CDR3 loop is CASSRDSPTDTQYF. The CDR3 DNA sequence: TGCGCCAGCAGCCGAGACTCACCCACAGATACGCAGTATTTT.

This clone is a singleton in its sample. The chain combines TRBV5-6 with TRBJ2-2, with a possible D match to TRBD1 (5 bases). V gave up 4 bases and J gave up 1 base, with 5 bases separating them. The CDR3 contains 13 residues. CDR1 is SGHDT, CDR2 YYEEEE, per germline. This chain's CDR3 is CASSTGNTGELFF. The CDR3 DNA reads TGTGCCAGCAGCACAGGGAACACCGGGGAGCTGTTTTTT.

The genes are TRBV7-3 and TRBJ2-2; tentative D call: TRBD1 (7 bases). V lost 6 bases and J lost 4, with 21 bases in between. The CDR3 has 17 amino acids. Per germline, CDR1 SGHTA and CDR2 FQGTGA. The CDR3 reads CASSLHSGGLSTGELFF. DNA for the CDR3: TGTGCCAGCAGTCTCCATTCAGGGGGGCTTAGCACCGGGGAGCTGTTTTTT.